This entry describes one T cell receptor (beta chain). The trim removed 1 base at V and 7 bases at J, leaving 4 bases unmatched. The CDR3 has 13 amino acids. Germline loops: CDR1 DFQATT, CDR2 SNEGSKA (reference sequence). This entry comes from a study of CD8 T cells in Susac syndrome. RNA in amounts of roughly 0.5 to 1 ug was reverse transcribed with random hexamers. By means of immunoSEQ multiplex PCR, TCR beta CDR3 spanning 54 Vbeta and 13 Jbeta underwent amplification. From the immunoSEQ multiplex PCR reads, TCRdb called clonotypes with MiXCR, one entry per CDR3 protein. The sample consists of a few hundred thousand distinct CDR3 sequences, approximately 95% of them appearing once. Sequencing of TCR beta, carried out with a high-throughput approach, was applied to CD8+ and CD4+ T cells from the blood. In contrast to the negatively isolated CD8+ and CD4+ T cells, TEMRA cells were FACS-enriched.

This sequence joins TRBV20-1 and TRBJ2-7, with 10 nucleotides matching TRBD2. The source material was CD4+ T cells from PBMCs. The clonotype originates from a human donor with multiple sclerosis. The chain's CDR3 is CSARASGSKEQYF. The CDR3 region has the DNA TGCAGTGCTAGAGCTAGCGGGAGCAAAGAGCAGTACTTC.